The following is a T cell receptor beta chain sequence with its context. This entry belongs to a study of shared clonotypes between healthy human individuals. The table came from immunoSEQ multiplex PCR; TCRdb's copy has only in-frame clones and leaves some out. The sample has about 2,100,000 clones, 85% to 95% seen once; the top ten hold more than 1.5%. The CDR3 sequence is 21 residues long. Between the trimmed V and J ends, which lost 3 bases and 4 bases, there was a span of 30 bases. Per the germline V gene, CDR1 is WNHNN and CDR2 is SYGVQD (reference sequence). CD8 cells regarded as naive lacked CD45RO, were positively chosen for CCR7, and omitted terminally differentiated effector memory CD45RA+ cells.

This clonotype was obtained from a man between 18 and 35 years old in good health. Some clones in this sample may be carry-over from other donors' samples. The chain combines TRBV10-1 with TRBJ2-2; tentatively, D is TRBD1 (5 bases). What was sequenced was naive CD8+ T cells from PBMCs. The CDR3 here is CASSDYPSTLQGRSGTGELFF. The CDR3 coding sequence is TGCGCCAGCAGTGACTACCCCAGCACCTTGCAGGGAAGGTCGGGCACCGGGGAGCTGTTTTTT.